This TCR beta chain came from a study of blood T cell repertoires in COVID-19. Whole-study context: Sites in the United States, Italy and Spain provided acute and convalescent COVID-19 samples. PBMCs, B-cell-depleted T cells, or T cells provided the cDNA or gDNA that made up the material.

The length of the CDR3 is 14 residues. CDR1 is LNHNV and CDR2 is YYDKDF in the germline V gene (reference sequence). V was cut by 1 base and J by 7 bases, with 8 bases left in between. Original handling: Estimation of nucleated cell counts relied on the amplification of reference gene primers. Sequenced by immunoSEQ multiplex PCR; TCRdb stores in-frame clones only, minus some. V, J and clone size are taken as reported in that table, and D and trimming were inferred from the DNA itself. The table includes roughly 80,000 clones, around 82% detected once. The receptor was derived from a human donor in a cohort sampled during active COVID-19. The material sequenced was peripheral blood. V is TRBV15 and J is TRBJ1-6, with D uncertain. The CDR3 loop reads CATSRVVANSPLHF. The CDR3 nucleotides read TGTGCCACCAGCAGAGTCGTAGCAAATTCACCCCTCCACTTT.